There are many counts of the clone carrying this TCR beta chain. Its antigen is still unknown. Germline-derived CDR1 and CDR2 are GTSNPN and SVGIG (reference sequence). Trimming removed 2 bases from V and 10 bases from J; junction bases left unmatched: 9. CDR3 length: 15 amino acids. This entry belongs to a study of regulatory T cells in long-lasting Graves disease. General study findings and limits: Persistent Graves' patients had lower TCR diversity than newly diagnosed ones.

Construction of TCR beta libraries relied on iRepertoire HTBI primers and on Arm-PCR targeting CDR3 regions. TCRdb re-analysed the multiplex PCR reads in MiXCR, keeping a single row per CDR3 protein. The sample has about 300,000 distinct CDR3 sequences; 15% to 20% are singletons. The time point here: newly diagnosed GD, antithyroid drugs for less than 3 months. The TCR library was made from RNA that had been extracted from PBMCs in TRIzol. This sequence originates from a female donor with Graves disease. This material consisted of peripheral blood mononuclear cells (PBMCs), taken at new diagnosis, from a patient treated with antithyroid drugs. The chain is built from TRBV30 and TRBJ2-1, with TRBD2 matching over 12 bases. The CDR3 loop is CAWSSKLAGGHEQFF. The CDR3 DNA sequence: TGTGCCTGGAGTTCAAAACTAGCGGGAGGACACGAGCAGTTCTTC.